Listed below are T cell receptor beta chains from one sample, sequenced in a study of blood T cell repertoires in COVID-19. Produced via immunoSEQ multiplex PCR; TCRdb's table is partial and in-frame only. Of roughly 110,000 clones detected, approximately 84% appear once; the ten largest clones hold around 14%. The sequenced sample was peripheral blood. The receptors were gathered from a woman aged 55-69 years with acute or convalescent COVID-19. Both conserved end residues are part of each CDR3. D genes are given only for firm matches. Some rows mark clone size as missing; the rest say once, few, many or name a class of expanded clone.

V	size	J	D	DNA	CDR3
TRBV19	NA	TRBJ1-5	TRBD1	TGTGCCAGTAACCAATCAGGGGGCGGCAATCAGCCCCAGCATTTT	CASNQSGGGNQPQHF
TRBV30	NA	TRBJ2-7	NA	TGTGCCTGGAGTCTCGGGCTAGCCGCCACCTACGAGCAGTACTTC	CAWSLGLAATYEQYF
TRBV2	NA	TRBJ2-7	NA	TGTGCCAGCAGTGACAGACAGAGTTTTTACATAACCTACGAGCAGTACTTC	CASSDRQSFYITYEQYF
TRBV9	NA	TRBJ2-3	NA	TGTGCCAGCAGCGTAGCTTTAATGGGCCCTAGCACAGATACGCAGTATTTT	CASSVALMGPSTDTQYF
TRBV2	NA	TRBJ2-1	TRBD1	TGTGCCAGCAGGTCCGACAGGGGGCTTTCCTACAATGAGCAGTTCTTC	CASRSDRGLSYNEQFF
TRBV20-1	NA	TRBJ1-4	NA	TGCAGTGCTAGTCTGGCATCCCAAAGTAATGAAAAACTGTTTTTT	CSASLASQSNEKLFF
TRBV11-2	NA	TRBJ2-7	TRBD2	TGTGCCAGCAGCTGGACTAGCGGGAGAACCTACGAGCAGTACTTC	CASSWTSGRTYEQYF
TRBV6-6	NA	TRBJ2-3	TRBD2	TGTGCCAGCAGTTACCTGCAGGGACTAGCAGATACGCAGTATTTT	CASSYLQGLADTQYF
TRBV2	few	TRBJ1-2	NA	TGTGCCAGCAGTGAAAGCCAGGGTAACTATGGCTACACCTTC	CASSESQGNYGYTF
TRBV18	NA	TRBJ2-7	TRBD2	TGTGCCAGCTCACCAGAGCTAGCGGGAGGGTACGAGCAGTACTTC	CASSPELAGGYEQYF
TRBV5-1	few	TRBJ1-1	NA	TGCGCCAGCAGCCCGACAGAAATTCGAGAAGCTTTCTTT	CASSPTEIREAFF
TRBV2	once	TRBJ2-4	TRBD1	TGTGCCAGCAGTGTGCTCCAGGGGGCCGGAAACATTCAGTACTTC	CASSVLQGAGNIQYF
TRBV11-3	NA	TRBJ2-5	NA	TGTGCCAGCAGCTCTCCTAGCGAAGAGACCCAGTACTTC	CASSSPSEETQYF
TRBV6-5	NA	TRBJ1-5	NA	TGTGCCAGCTCTCGGGGGAGCAATCAGCCCCAGCATTTT	CASSRGSNQPQHF
TRBV5-1	few	TRBJ1-2	NA	TGCGCCAGCAGCTTAGAGGGCAGGAACTATGGCTACACCTTC	CASSLEGRNYGYTF
TRBV18	NA	TRBJ2-3	NA	TGTGCCAGCTCACCGGGGAGAGATACGCAGTATTTT	CASSPGRDTQYF
TRBV5-4	NA	TRBJ1-3	NA	TGTGCCAGCAGCTTGGGGGGCAGGGCAAGCTCTGGAAACACCATATATTTT	CASSLGGRASSGNTIYF
TRBV5-5	NA	TRBJ1-2	TRBD1	TGTGCCAGCAGCCCGGGGGGACAGGGCTACGGCTACACCTTC	CASSPGGQGYGYTF
TRBV24-1	NA	TRBJ2-1	NA	TGTGCCACCAGTGCCGGGTACAATGAGCAGTTCTTC	CATSAGYNEQFF
TRBV7-9	NA	TRBJ1-2	TRBD1	TGTGCCAGCAGCCTCCGGGACAGGGGAAAAAGGGATGGCTACACCTTC	CASSLRDRGKRDGYTF
TRBV11-2	NA	TRBJ2-3	NA	TGTGCCAGCAGCTTAGTTGGGAGCGATACGCAGTATTTT	CASSLVGSDTQYF
TRBV7-2	NA	TRBJ1-6	NA	TGTGCCAGCAGCAACCCCGGAGGCTCCTATAATTCACCCCTCCACTTT	CASSNPGGSYNSPLHF
TRBV5-8	NA	TRBJ2-1	TRBD1	TGTGCCAGCAACGACCGGGACAGGGCCTACAATGAGCAGTTCTTC	CASNDRDRAYNEQFF
TRBV19	NA	TRBJ1-3	NA	TGTGCCAGTAGTACAGGGGTTGGAAACACCATATATTTT	CASSTGVGNTIYF
TRBV7-6	NA	TRBJ2-2	NA	TGTGCCAGCAGCTCTTTTGGGCAGTACACCGGGGAGCTGTTTTTT	CASSSFGQYTGELFF
TRBV2	NA	TRBJ1-1	NA	TGTGCCAGCAGGATAGGACAGTACACTGAAGCTTTCTTT	CASRIGQYTEAFF
TRBV18	NA	TRBJ1-1	NA	TGTGCCAGCTCGCCCACAGGGTCAGACGACACTGAAGCTTTCTTT	CASSPTGSDDTEAFF
TRBV5-1	NA	TRBJ2-1	NA	TGCGCCAGCAGCTTCTGGTCGGGAGAGGTGAACAATGAGCAGTTCTTC	CASSFWSGEVNNEQFF
TRBV11-2	NA	TRBJ1-6	NA	TGTGCCAGCAGCTTAGGACTTTATAATTCACCCCTCCACTTT	CASSLGLYNSPLHF
TRBV2	NA	TRBJ1-6	TRBD1	TGTGCCAGCACCGTCGGACAGGGGAGCTCCTATAATTCACCCCTCCACTTT	CASTVGQGSSYNSPLHF
TRBV6-5	once	TRBJ2-1	NA	TGTGCCAGCAGCACAACAGGGTCCTACAATGAGCAGTTCTTC	CASSTTGSYNEQFF
TRBV30	NA	TRBJ1-2	NA	TGTGCGGGGGCTCTCGGCAGGGCGGCTTCGTATGGCTACACCTTC	CAGALGRAASYGYTF
TRBV24-1	NA	TRBJ2-7	TRBD2	TGTGCCACCTATATCCCGGGAGGGAGGGGCGAGCAGTACTTC	CATYIPGGRGEQYF
TRBV5-6	NA	TRBJ1-2	NA	TGTGCCAGCAGCTTGTATGCGAGAGGCTACACCTTC	CASSLYARGYTF
TRBV14	NA	TRBJ2-1	NA	TGTGCCAGCAGCCAAGGTAGAGAGAAGCAGTTCTTC	CASSQGREKQFF
TRBV5-4	NA	TRBJ1-2	NA	TGTGCCAGCAGCTTGCAGGGGTATGGCTACACCTTC	CASSLQGYGYTF